A selection of T cell receptor beta chains follows, all from one sample in a study of blood T cell repertoires in COVID-19. Clones were read by immunoSEQ multiplex PCR, and TCRdb kept only the in-frame ones, dropping some. The sample holds 250,000 to 300,000 clones, over 75% seen once. Input material: PBMCs or T cells enriched from blood (not recorded which). All receptors derive from a woman between 50 and 59 years old who had recovered from COVID-19. Each CDR3 is given with its conserved first and last residue. The D gene is left open where the match is weak. The size field is filled for only some rows; it gives once, few, many or a size class.

j_call d_call clone_size v_call cdr3_aa cdr3_nt
TRBJ2-5 . . TRBV6-5 CASSYSLAVAGTQYF TGTGCCAGCAGTTATTCTCTGGCGGTGGCGGGGACCCAGTACTTC
TRBJ2-1 TRBD1 . TRBV24-1 CATSDSAGTGYKGNEQFF TGTGCCACCAGTGATTCGGCCGGGACAGGGTATAAGGGCAATGAGCAGTTCTTC
TRBJ2-7 TRBD1 . TRBV5-6 CASSWGPGTGDYEQYF TGTGCCAGCAGCTGGGGTCCGGGGACAGGGGACTACGAGCAGTACTTC
TRBJ2-3 TRBD2 . TRBV29-1 CSSSGRGTDTQYF TGCAGCTCTAGCGGGAGAGGGACAGATACGCAGTATTTT
TRBJ1-5 . . TRBV19 CASNQGFFGNQPQHF TGTGCCAGTAACCAGGGTTTTTTTGGCAATCAGCCCCAGCATTTT
TRBJ2-1 . . TRBV4-1 CASSQDPGGPGQFF TGCGCCAGCAGCCAAGATCCAGGGGGGCCGGGGCAGTTCTTC
TRBJ2-1 TRBD2 . TRBV27 CASSSGTSGRGTNEQFF TGTGCCAGCAGCTCCGGGACTAGCGGGAGGGGGACCAATGAGCAGTTCTTC
TRBJ2-3 . once TRBV24-1 CATGSLGADTQYF TGTGCCACCGGTTCACTGGGAGCAGATACGCAGTATTTT
TRBJ1-5 . . TRBV6-1 CASSENSLGNQPQHF TGTGCCAGCAGTGAGAACTCCTTGGGCAATCAGCCCCAGCATTTT
TRBJ1-1 TRBD1 . TRBV19 CASSTDRAAEAFF TGTGCCAGTAGTACTGACAGGGCCGCTGAAGCTTTCTTT
TRBJ2-7 TRBD2 . TRBV27 CASNPTSGMSYF TGTGCCAGCAATCCTACTAGCGGGATGTCGTACTTC
TRBJ2-2 TRBD1 . TRBV19 CASSLKTGGNTGELFF TGTGCCAGTAGTTTAAAGACAGGGGGGAACACCGGGGAGCTGTTTTTT
TRBJ1-5 . . TRBV15 CATSRDGAGSNQPQHF TGTGCCACCAGCAGAGATGGGGCAGGTAGCAATCAGCCCCAGCATTTT
TRBJ2-1 TRBD2 . TRBV28 CASSSLLAGLYNEQFF TGTGCCAGCAGCTCCCTCCTAGCGGGACTATACAATGAGCAGTTCTTC
TRBJ2-7 TRBD1 few TRBV7-9 CASSSSRGQAQVQQYF TGTGCCAGCAGCTCCTCTCGCGGACAGGCGCAAGTCCAGCAGTACTTC
TRBJ1-4 . . TRBV5-1 CASSLDSPNEKLFF TGCGCCAGCAGCCTTGACAGCCCTAATGAAAAACTGTTTTTT
TRBJ1-2 . . TRBV10-3 CAISESIRGSTNYGYTF TGTGCCATCAGTGAGTCAATCCGTGGCTCGACTAACTATGGCTACACCTTC
TRBJ1-6 TRBD1 . TRBV30 CAWRGQGYNSPLHF TGTGCCTGGAGGGGACAGGGCTATAATTCACCCCTCCACTTT
TRBJ1-2 . once TRBV28 CASSLVADYGYTF TGTGCCAGCAGCCTCGTAGCAGACTATGGCTACACCTTC
TRBJ2-3 . . TRBV7-7 CASSLRPGQGDTQYF TGTGCTAGCAGCTTACGGCCGGGCCAGGGAGATACGCAGTATTTT
TRBJ2-7 . . TRBV2 CASRGPFGEQYF TGTGCCAGCAGGGGCCCCTTCGGCGAGCAGTACTTC
TRBJ2-7 TRBD1 . TRBV12-5 CASGQGARFGEQYF TGTGCTAGTGGCCAGGGGGCAAGATTTGGCGAGCAGTACTTC
TRBJ1-2 . . TRBV20-1 CSARTVPGYTF TGCAGTGCTAGGACAGTTCCTGGCTACACCTTC
TRBJ1-2 . . TRBV2 CASSERQGYGYTF TGTGCCAGCAGTGAAAGGCAGGGATATGGCTACACCTTC
TRBJ2-7 . . TRBV6-5 CASRMESGVSYEQYF TGTGCCAGCAGGATGGAATCAGGGGTCTCCTACGAGCAGTACTTC
TRBJ2-1 . . TRBV21-1 CASIIHGTSGAWDEQFF TGTGCCAGCATTATCCATGGGACTAGCGGGGCTTGGGATGAGCAGTTCTTC
TRBJ2-7 TRBD1 . TRBV5-8 CASSLEQGVDEQYF TGTGCCAGCAGCTTGGAACAGGGGGTCGACGAGCAGTACTTC
TRBJ1-4 . once TRBV25-1 CASRLQGYNEKLFF TGTGCCAGCAGGCTCCAGGGATATAATGAAAAACTGTTTTTT